This passage covers 25 T cell receptor beta chains from one sample sequenced in a study of T cell changes during pregnancy in multiple sclerosis. This table comes from immunoSEQ multiplex PCR, and its TCRdb copy is limited to in-frame clones, with some not included. The profile shows 85,000 to 90,000 clones, 91% of them singletons. The sample consisted of peripheral blood, taken in the first trimester of pregnancy. These receptors came from a female donor in good health, enrolled as a control in a pregnancy study.

The chain recombines TRBV30 with TRBJ2-2, with D possibly being TRBD1 (6 bases). Trimming took off 2 bases at V and 2 bases at J, with 15 bases between the two ends. This CDR3 is built from 16 residues. CDR1 GTSNPN and CDR2 SVGIG come from the germline V gene (reference sequence). CDR3 DNA: TGTGCCTGGAGTCCCTCCCCCGGGACAAACACCGGGGAGCTGTTTTTT. Its protein product is CAWSPSPGTNTGELFF.

This clone showed up just once. The genes are TRBV11-2 and TRBJ2-7, with a possible D match to TRBD2 (5 bases). Trimming removed 5 bases at V and 4 bases at J, with 12 bases between. Germline CDR1 is SGHAT and CDR2 is FQNNGV. The CDR3 extends over 13 amino acids. Here the CDR3 reads CASSPSRGYEQYF. CDR3 bases: TGTGCCAGCAGCCCTTCTCGAGGGTACGAGCAGTACTTC.

This clone was picked up one time. The genes are TRBV30 and TRBJ2-3, with D perhaps TRBD2 (7 bases). The V end was cut by 7 bases, the J end by 1 base, with 18 bases between. The CDR3 has 15 residues. The germline CDR1 and CDR2 sequences are GTSNPN and SVGIG (reference sequence). The CDR3 bases are TGTGCCTCCCGAGTGGGAGGGGGGGGCACAGATACGCAGTATTTT. As protein: CASRVGGGGTDTQYF.

V usage is TRBV9 and J usage is TRBJ1-2, with 10 nucleotides matching TRBD1. CDR1 is SGDLS, CDR2 YYNGEE, per germline. V shed 3 bases and J 8 bases; nucleotides not matched to a gene: 7. The CDR3 loop spans 14 amino acids. The CDR3 DNA follows: TGTGCCAGCAGCGCGATCCGGACAGGGGGGGGCTACACCTTC. Translation gives CASSAIRTGGGYTF.

The chain joins TRBV7-2 to TRBJ2-7, with TRBD2 identical over 9 bases. V was clipped by 2 bases and J by 0 bases; unmatched bases: 8. The CDR3 extends over 17 amino acids. Per germline, CDR1 SGHTA and CDR2 FQGNSA. The CDR3, as DNA: TGTGCCAGCAGCTTAAGGGAGGGTAGCGGGGGCTCCTACGAGCAGTACTTC. Its protein is CASSLREGSGGSYEQYF.

CDR3 DNA: TGTGCCAGCAGTAAGGGACTAGCGGGTCAGGATACGCAGTATTTT. Protein product: CASSKGLAGQDTQYF. The chain recombines TRBV2 with TRBJ2-3; TRBD2 aligns across 12 bases. This CDR3 spans 15 amino acids. From germline, CDR1 is SNHLY and CDR2 FYNNEI. J gave up 6 bases and V 5 bases, and 6 bases lay outside the gene matches.

The chain joins TRBV7-2 to TRBJ2-3; tentatively, D is TRBD2 (6 bases). Germline-derived CDR1 and CDR2 are SGHTA and FQGNSA. Between the trimmed V and J ends, which lost 5 bases and 2 bases, there was a span of 14 bases. The CDR3 consists of 15 residues. The CDR3 sequence is CASSPASAYTDTQYF. CDR3 DNA: TGTGCCAGCAGCCCCGCTAGCGCATACACAGATACGCAGTATTTT.

V and J are TRBV7-9 and TRBJ2-3; the D gene is possibly TRBD1 (7 bases). V was pared by 1 base and J by 3 bases, with 11 bases between. CDR1 SEHNR and CDR2 FQNEAQ come from the germline V gene (reference sequence). This CDR3 is built from 15 residues. The CDR3 region has the DNA TGTGCCAGCAGCTTAGGGCAGGGGGGTACAGATACGCAGTATTTT. Translated, it gives CASSLGQGGTDTQYF.

This sequence joins TRBV9 and TRBJ2-1, with 7 bases matching TRBD2. V lost 0 bases and J lost 3; bases outside the gene matches: 3. The CDR3 consists of 15 residues. CDR1 is SGDLS, CDR2 YYNGEE, per germline. The CDR3 spells CASSVEASGYNEQFF. DNA of the CDR3: TGTGCCAGCAGCGTAGAGGCTAGCGGCTACAATGAGCAGTTCTTC.

This rearrangement joins TRBV28 to TRBJ2-7; tentatively, D is TRBD1 (7 bases). The germline CDR1 and CDR2 sequences are MDHEN and SYDVKM. V gave up 8 bases and J gave up 0 bases, with 11 bases separating them. This CDR3 region has 13 residues. Here the CDR3 DNA reads TGTGCCAGCGGCGGGACAGACTCCTACGAGCAGTACTTC. This codes for CASGGTDSYEQYF.

This chain connects TRBV7-8 to TRBJ2-3; 9 bases fit TRBD1. CDR1 SGHVS and CDR2 FQNEAQ come from the germline V gene. V was pared by 0 bases and J by 1 base, with 5 bases of the junction left unmatched. The CDR3 is 17 amino acids. As DNA, the CDR3 is TGTGCCAGCAGCTTAGCGAGGAGGGACAGGGGCACAGATACGCAGTATTTT. Protein product: CASSLARRDRGTDTQYF.

The chain recombines TRBV6-5 with TRBJ1-1, with D possibly TRBD1 on 6 matching bases. Germline CDR1 MNHEY, CDR2 SVGAGI. V shed 6 bases and J shed 2 bases, with 13 bases lying between them. There are 14 residues in the CDR3. CDR3 sequence: CASSRGTYNTEAFF. The DNA of the CDR3 is TGTGCCAGCAGCCGTGGGACATACAACACTGAAGCTTTCTTT.

The gene calls are TRBV7-2 and TRBJ1-1; the D is unclear. The length of the CDR3 is 15 residues. V was cut by 7 bases and J by 1 base, with 16 bases left in between. CDR1 is SGHTA, CDR2 FQGNSA, per germline. The CDR3 here is CASTLPGSGNTEAFF. The CDR3 DNA is TGTGCCAGCACCCTCCCGGGATCAGGGAACACTGAAGCTTTCTTT.

This clone was seen a single time. The V and J genes are TRBV6-5 and TRBJ1-1; tentatively, D is TRBD1 (6 bases). The CDR3 is 13 residues long. The germline CDR1 and CDR2 sequences are MNHEY and SVGAGI. The V gene lost 6 bases and the J gene lost 11 bases, with 19 bases spanning the gap. The CDR3 region has the DNA TGTGCCAGCAGCACCGGGACACCCGCGGTTGCTTTCTTT. Amino acid sequence: CASSTGTPAVAFF.

This chain uses TRBV19 with TRBJ1-6; 8 positions agree with TRBD1. Germline V gene lookup returns CDR1 LNHDA and CDR2 SQIVND (reference sequence). The trim removed 5 bases at V and 7 bases at J, leaving 7 bases unmatched. This CDR3 region has 15 residues. The CDR3 sequence is CASSVRTGRNSPLHF. For the CDR3, the DNA is TGTGCCAGTAGTGTACGGACAGGGCGGAATTCACCCCTCCACTTT.

This clone was seen more than once but under ten times. The chain uses TRBV7-6 and TRBJ1-4; a weak D match, TRBD1 (5 bases). Per germline, CDR1 SGHVS and CDR2 FNYEAQ. The CDR3 loop spans 14 amino acids. Trimming removed 3 bases from V and 8 bases from J, with 13 bases in between. The CDR3 protein is CASSLRQGSEKLFF. In DNA form, the CDR3 reads TGTGCCAGCAGCTTGAGGCAGGGCTCCGAAAAACTGTTTTTT.

V gene TRBV6-5 combines with J gene TRBJ2-7; tentatively, D is TRBD1 (5 bases). Germline V CDR1 and CDR2: MNHEY, SVGAGI. This CDR3 has 13 residues. The V end was cut by 5 bases, the J end by 4 bases, with 12 bases between. CDR3 region: CASSRGQRYEQYF. The CDR3 DNA reads TGTGCCAGCAGTCGCGGACAAAGATACGAGCAGTACTTC.

This chain links TRBV5-4 with TRBJ2-2, with 11 bases that match TRBD2. From germline, CDR1 is SGHNT and CDR2 YYREEE (reference sequence). The ends lost 6 bases at V and 5 bases at J; junction bases unmatched: 9. The CDR3 is 16 amino acids. The DNA for the CDR3 is TGTGCCAGCACCCTTAGCGGGGGGGCAATTACCGGGGAGCTGTTTTTT. Amino acid sequence: CASTLSGGAITGELFF.

This chain joins TRBV6-1 and TRBJ1-6, with a tentative D call TRBD1 (5 bases). CDR3 length: 13 residues. The V gene's germline CDR1 is MNHNS and CDR2 SASEGT. The ends were cut back, 1 base at V and 10 bases at J, with 8 bases in the middle. The CDR3 DNA follows: TGTGCCAGCAGTGAAGGTCAGGGATCACCCCTCCACTTT. Its translation is CASSEGQGSPLHF.

The chain uses TRBV6-5 and TRBJ1-1; 7 bases are shared with TRBD1. V lost 6 bases and J lost 6; bases outside the gene matches: 10. In germline, CDR1 is MNHEY, CDR2 SVGAGI. The CDR3 loop spans 14 amino acids. The CDR3 spells CASSHRGVDAEAFF. The CDR3 DNA reads as TGTGCCAGCAGCCACAGGGGTGTTGACGCTGAAGCTTTCTTT.

In regard to this clone: The junction departs from the called germline gene at one end, perhaps through a read error. The chain combines TRBV5-6 with TRBJ1-1; D not certain. This CDR3 region has 14 residues. Germline V CDR1 and CDR2: SGHDT, YYEEEE. The CDR3: CASSLVVDGQVVIF. CDR3 bases: TGTGCCAGCAGCTTGGTAGTCGACGGCCAGGTAGTGATCTTT.

V usage is TRBV7-2 and J usage is TRBJ1-2, with TRBD1 matching 11 bases. J gave up 7 bases and V 5 bases, and 12 bases lay outside the gene matches. Germline CDR1 SGHTA, CDR2 FQGNSA. The CDR3 totals 16 residues. The CDR3 DNA reads as TGTGCCAGCAGCCCCCGGGACAGGGGGACCTCTGGTGGCTACACCTTC. Translation: CASSPRDRGTSGGYTF. Based on the CDR3 plus reference TRBV7-2 and TRBJ1-2, the full variable domain is GAGVSQSPSNKVTEKGKDVELRCDPISGHTALYWYRQSLGQGLEFLIYFQGNSAPDKSGLPSDRFSAERTGGSVSTLTIQRTQQEDSAVYLCASSPRDRGTSGGYTFGSGTRLTVV.

This sequence joins TRBV4-3 and TRBJ1-2; D not certain. V dropped 4 bases and J dropped 2 bases, with 17 bases sitting between them. The CDR3 totals 16 residues. Looked up from germline, CDR1 is LGHNA and CDR2 is YSLEER. CDR3 nucleotides: TGCGCCAGCAGCCCATCCCCGGGAGACTCCAACTATGGCTACACCTTC. Protein sequence: CASSPSPGDSNYGYTF.

J is TRBJ2-7 and V is TRBV11-2; 7 positions match TRBD1. Trimming removed 1 base from V and 2 bases from J; junction bases left unmatched: 2. CDR1 is SGHAT and CDR2 is FQNNGV in the germline V gene. The CDR3 length is 14 residues. CDR3 in DNA: TGTGCCAGCAGCTTAGGTAGGGGGCCCTACGAGCAGTACTTC. This codes for CASSLGRGPYEQYF.

This clone was recorded only once. This chain uses TRBV6-1 with TRBJ1-3, with TRBD1 matching 7 bases. Germline loops: CDR1 MNHNS, CDR2 SASEGT. Losses at the gene ends were 5 bases for V and 2 bases for J; bases not matched to a gene: 6. The CDR3 is 15 residues long. This CDR3 is CASSLDRAPGNTIYF. CDR3 coding DNA: TGTGCCAGCAGTTTAGACAGGGCTCCTGGAAACACCATATATTTT.